This T cell receptor beta chain was found in a study of T cell changes during pregnancy in multiple sclerosis. Repertoires were generated with immunoSEQ multiplex PCR, while TCRdb's copy carries only in-frame clones and drops some. The repertoire holds more than 35,000 clones, with 70% to 90% as singletons. The V end was cut by 9 bases, the J end by 3 bases, with 15 bases between. Germline V gene data show CDR1 as LNHDA and CDR2 as SQIVND (reference sequence). This CDR3 comprises 13 residues. This sequence was found in a female donor with multiple sclerosis, enrolled in a pregnancy study. This specimen was CD8+ T cells from peripheral blood mononuclear cells, taken in the third trimester of pregnancy. The J gene is TRBJ2-7, the V gene TRBV19; D call uncertain. The CDR3 protein is CASHSNYHYEQYF. CDR3 sequence (DNA): TGTGCCAGCCATTCTAACTATCACTACGAGCAGTACTTC.